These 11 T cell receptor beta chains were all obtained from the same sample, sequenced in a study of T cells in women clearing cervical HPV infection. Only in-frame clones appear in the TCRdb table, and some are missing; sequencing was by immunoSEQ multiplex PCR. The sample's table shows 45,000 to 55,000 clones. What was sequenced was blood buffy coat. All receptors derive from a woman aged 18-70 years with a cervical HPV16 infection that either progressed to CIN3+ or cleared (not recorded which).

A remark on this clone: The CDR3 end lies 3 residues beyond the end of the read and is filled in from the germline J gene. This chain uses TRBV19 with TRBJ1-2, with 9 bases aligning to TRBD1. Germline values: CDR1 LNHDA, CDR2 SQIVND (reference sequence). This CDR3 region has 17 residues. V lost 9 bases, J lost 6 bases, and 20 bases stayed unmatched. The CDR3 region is CASIAGGLDRGAHGYTF. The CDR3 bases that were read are TGTGCCAGCATCGCTGGGGGACTAGACAGGGGGGCCCATGGC.

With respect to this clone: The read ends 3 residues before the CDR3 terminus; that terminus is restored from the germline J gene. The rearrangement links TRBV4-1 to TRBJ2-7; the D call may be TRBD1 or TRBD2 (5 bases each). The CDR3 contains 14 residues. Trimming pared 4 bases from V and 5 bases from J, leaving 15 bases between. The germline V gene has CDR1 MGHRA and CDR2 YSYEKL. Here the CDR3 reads CASSPTEGFDEQYF. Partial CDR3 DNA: TGCGCCAGCAGCCCAACCGAGGGGTTCGACGAG.

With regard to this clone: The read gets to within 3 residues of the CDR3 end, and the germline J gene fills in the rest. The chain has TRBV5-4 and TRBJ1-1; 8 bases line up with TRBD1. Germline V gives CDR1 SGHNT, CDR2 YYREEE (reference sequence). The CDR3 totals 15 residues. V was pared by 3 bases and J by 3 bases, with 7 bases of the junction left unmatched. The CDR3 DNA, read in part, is TGTGCCAGCAGCTCCGCAGGGGGCCCAGACACTGAA. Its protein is CASSSAGGPDTE. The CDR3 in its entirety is CASSSAGGPDTEAFF.

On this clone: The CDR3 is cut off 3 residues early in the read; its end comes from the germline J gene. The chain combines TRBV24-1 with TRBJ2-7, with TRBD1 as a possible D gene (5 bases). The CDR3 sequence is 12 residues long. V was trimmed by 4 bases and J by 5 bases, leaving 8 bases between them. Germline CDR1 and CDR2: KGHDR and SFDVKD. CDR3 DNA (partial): TGTGCCACCAGTGAAGAAGGGGACGAG. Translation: CATSEEGDE. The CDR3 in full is CATSEEGDEQYF.

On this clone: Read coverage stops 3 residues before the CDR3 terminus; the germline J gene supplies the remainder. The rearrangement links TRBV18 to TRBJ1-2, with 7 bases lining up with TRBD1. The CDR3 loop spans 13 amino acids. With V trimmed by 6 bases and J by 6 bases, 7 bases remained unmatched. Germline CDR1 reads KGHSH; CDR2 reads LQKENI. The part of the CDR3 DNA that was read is TGTGCCAGCTCCTCGACAGGGCGGGATGGC. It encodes CASSSTGRDG. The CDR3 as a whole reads CASSSTGRDGYTF.

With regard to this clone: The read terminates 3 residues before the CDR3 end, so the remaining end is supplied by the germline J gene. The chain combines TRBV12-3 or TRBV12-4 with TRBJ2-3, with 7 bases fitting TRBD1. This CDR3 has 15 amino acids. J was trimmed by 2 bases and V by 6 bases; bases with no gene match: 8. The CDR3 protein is CASSSGQTYTDTQYF. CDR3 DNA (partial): TGTGCCAGCAGCTCGGGACAGACTTACACAGATACG.

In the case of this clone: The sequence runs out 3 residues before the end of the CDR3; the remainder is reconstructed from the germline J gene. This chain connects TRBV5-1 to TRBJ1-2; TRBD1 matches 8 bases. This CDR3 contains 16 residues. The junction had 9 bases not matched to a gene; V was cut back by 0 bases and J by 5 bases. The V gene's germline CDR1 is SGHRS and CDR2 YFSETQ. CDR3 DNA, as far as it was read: TGCGCCAGCAGCTTGGACACTACAGGGGGTAGTTATGGC. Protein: CASSLDTTGGSYG. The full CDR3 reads CASSLDTTGGSYGYTF. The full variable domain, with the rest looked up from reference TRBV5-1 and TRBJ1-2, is KAGVTQTPRYLIKTRGQQVTLSCSPISGHRSVSWYQQTPGQGLQFLFEYFSETQRNKGNFPGRFSGRQFSNSRSEMNVSTLELGDSALYLCASSLDTTGGSYGYTFGSGTRLTVV.

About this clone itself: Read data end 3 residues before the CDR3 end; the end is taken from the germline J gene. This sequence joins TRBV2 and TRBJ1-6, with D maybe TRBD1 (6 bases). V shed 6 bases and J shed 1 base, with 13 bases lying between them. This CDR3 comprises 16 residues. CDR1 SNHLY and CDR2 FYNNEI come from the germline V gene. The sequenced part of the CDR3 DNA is TGTGCCAGCAGCTACAGGGATAGTTCCTATAATTCACCC. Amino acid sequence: CASSYRDSSYNSP. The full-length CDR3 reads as CASSYRDSSYNSPLHF.

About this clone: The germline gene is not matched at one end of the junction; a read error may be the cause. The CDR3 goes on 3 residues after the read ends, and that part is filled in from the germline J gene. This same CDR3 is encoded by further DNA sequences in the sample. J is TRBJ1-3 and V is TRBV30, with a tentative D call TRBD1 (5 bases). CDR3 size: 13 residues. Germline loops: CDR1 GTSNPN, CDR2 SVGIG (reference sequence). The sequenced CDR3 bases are TGTGCCTTGGGCTGGGGCTCTGGAAACACT. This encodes CALGWGSGNT. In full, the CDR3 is CALGWGSGNTIYF.

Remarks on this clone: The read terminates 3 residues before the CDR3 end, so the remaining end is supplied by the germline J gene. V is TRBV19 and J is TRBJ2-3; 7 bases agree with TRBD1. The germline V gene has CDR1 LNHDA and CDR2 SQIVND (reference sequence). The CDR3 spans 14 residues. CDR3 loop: CASRQGRGIQPQYF. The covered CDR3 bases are TGTGCCAGCCGACAGGGCAGGGGTATCCAGCCG.

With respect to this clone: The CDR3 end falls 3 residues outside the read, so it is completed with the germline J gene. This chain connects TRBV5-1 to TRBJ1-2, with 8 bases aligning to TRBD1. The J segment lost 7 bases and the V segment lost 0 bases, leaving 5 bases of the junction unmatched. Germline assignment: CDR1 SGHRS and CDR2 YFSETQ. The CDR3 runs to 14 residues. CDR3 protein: CASSLGQGAPGYTF. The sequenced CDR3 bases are TGCGCCAGCAGCTTGGGTCAGGGGGCCCCTGGC.